The 12 T cell receptor beta chains given below trace back to one sample, sequenced in a study of T cells in narcolepsy. The repertoire was sequenced with immunoSEQ multiplex PCR; TCRdb's copy has only in-frame clones and lacks some. This sample has 30,000 to 35,000 clones, with roughly 80% found just once. The source material was CD45RA- memory CD4+ T cells from PBMCs. The receptor set was obtained from a human donor with narcolepsy.

Here the CDR3 DNA reads TGTGCCAGCAGCGGGGAGATAGGGAATTCACCCCTCCACTTT. Amino acids: CASSGEIGNSPLHF. The chain carries TRBV2 and TRBJ1-6, with no clear D. This CDR3 has 14 amino acids. Deletions cut 6 bases from V and 7 bases from J, with 13 bases between. Germline V CDR1 and CDR2: SNHLY, FYNNEI.

This clone has more than one count but fewer than ten. The chain has TRBV6-1 and TRBJ1-4; D gene uncertain. The CDR3 sequence is 11 residues long. Germline V gene sequence: CDR1 MNHNS, CDR2 SASEGT. Trimming left V 6 bases short and J 12 bases short, with 11 bases between. The CDR3 region has the DNA TGTGCCAGCAGGGATATAACGGAACTGTTTTTT. Protein product: CASRDITELFF.

CDR3 loop: CSAKWRQGTDEQYF. The CDR3 DNA sequence: TGCAGCGCTAAGTGGCGACAGGGGACGGACGAGCAGTACTTC. The V gene is TRBV29-1, the J gene TRBJ2-7, with TRBD1 identical over 8 bases. Germline values: CDR1 SQVTM, CDR2 ANQGSEA. The CDR3 covers 14 residues. The J segment lost 5 bases and the V segment lost 7 bases, leaving 13 bases of the junction unmatched.

The V gene is TRBV6-6, the J gene TRBJ1-1, with D uncertain. Trimming cost V 2 bases and J 10 bases, with 11 bases left between them. CDR1 and CDR2 (germline): MNHNY, SVGAGI (reference sequence). The CDR3 covers 12 residues. The CDR3 loop is CASSYQDRPAFF. The CDR3 DNA is TGTGCCAGCAGTTACCAGGACCGGCCAGCTTTCTTT.

The chain carries TRBV11-2 and TRBJ2-1, with a weak D call TRBD2 (5 bases). The CDR3 is made up of 14 amino acids. V was shortened by 1 base and J by 8 bases, with 12 bases between the two germline ends. CDR1 and CDR2 (germline): SGHAT, FQNNGV. The CDR3 nucleotides are TGTGCCAGCAGCTTAGTAGGCGGACTTGATGAGCAGTTCTTC. Protein product: CASSLVGGLDEQFF.

The chain is built from TRBV6-4 and TRBJ1-1, with a tentative D call TRBD1 (5 bases). V was cut by 10 bases and J by 0 bases, with 21 bases left in between. Germline lookup yields CDR1 MRHNA and CDR2 SNTAGT. The CDR3 has 16 amino acids. The CDR3, as DNA: TGTGCCACCCACAGGCCTGGACACCCCATGAACACTGAAGCTTTCTTT. Translating gives CATHRPGHPMNTEAFF.

The chain uses TRBV16 and TRBJ1-1; D is undetermined. Germline lookup yields CDR1 KGHSY and CDR2 FQNENV. V gave up 0 bases and J gave up 11 bases, with 7 bases separating them. The CDR3 runs to 11 residues. The CDR3 nucleotides read TGTGCCAGCAGCCAATCAGTAGGGGCTTTCTTT. It translates to CASSQSVGAFF.

The rearrangement joins TRBV5-1 to TRBJ1-4; D is unclear. V lost 5 bases, J lost 0 bases, and 11 bases lay in between. CDR1 and CDR2 from the germline V gene are SGHRS and YFSETQ. The CDR3 has 15 amino acids. As DNA, the CDR3 is TGCGCCAGCAGGGTTGGGGTTGCAACTAATGAAAAACTGTTTTTT. It is translated as CASRVGVATNEKLFF.

The genes are TRBV19 and TRBJ1-4; D is uncertain. V was shortened by 3 bases and J by 8 bases, with 16 bases between the two germline ends. The CDR3 is 15 residues long. CDR1 LNHDA and CDR2 SQIVND come from the germline V gene (reference sequence). This chain's CDR3 is CASSIGRTAREKLFF. CDR3 bases: TGTGCCAGTAGTATTGGCCGGACGGCGAGGGAAAAACTGTTTTTT.

J is TRBJ1-1 and V is TRBV7-9; a possible D gene is TRBD1 (5 bases). Trimming removed 5 bases at V and 0 bases at J, with 10 bases between. Germline V lookup: CDR1 SEHNR, CDR2 FQNEAQ (reference sequence). This CDR3 spans 14 amino acids. The CDR3 protein is CASSPPGLNTEAFF. The DNA for the CDR3 is TGTGCCAGCAGCCCCCCAGGGTTGAACACTGAAGCTTTCTTT.

This chain connects TRBV7-8 to TRBJ2-5, with TRBD1 matching over 7 bases. J lost 4 bases, V lost 0 bases, and 8 bases had no gene match. Germline V gene sequence: CDR1 SGHVS, CDR2 FQNEAQ. The CDR3 runs 16 residues. CDR3 loop: CASSLAKGAIGETQYF. The DNA for the CDR3 is TGTGCCAGCAGCTTAGCCAAGGGGGCGATTGGAGAGACCCAGTACTTC.

The rearrangement links TRBV27 to TRBJ2-6; the D call may be TRBD1 or TRBD2 (5 bases each). Trimming took off 6 bases at V and 0 bases at J, with 12 bases between the two ends. CDR1 and CDR2 from the germline V gene are MNHEY and SMNVEV (reference sequence). The CDR3 spans 16 residues. In nucleotides, the CDR3 is TGTGCCAGCAGGGGGGATATAAGCTCTGGGGCCAACGTCCTGACTTTC. Amino acids: CASRGDISSGANVLTF.